The TCR beta chain described here comes from a study of memory CD4+ T cells and cytomegalovirus serostatus. In the study overall: Of the healthy Belgian adults, nine or ten were CMV seropositive and more than 20 seronegative. General study findings and limits: Suggested: most of the CMV-linked TCR signature lies in CD4+ memory cells. Repertoires predicted CMV serostatus with median bootstrapped AUC of 0.95.

The sort gate was single viable CD3+CD4+CD8-CD45RO+ cells for memory CD4+ T cells. Notes on this clone: Its specificity is unknown.

V lost 0 bases to trimming and J lost 7 bases, with 14 bases between them. This CDR3 spans 15 amino acids. Germline V gives CDR1 SGHTS, CDR2 YDEGEE. Libraries were prepared by immunoSEQ multiplex PCR; TCRdb keeps only in-frame clonotypes and omits some of them. The data hold 35,000 to 50,000 clones, with roughly 83% observed a single time. This chain connects TRBV5-8 to TRBJ2-1; no clear D. Source material: memory CD4+ T cells from blood. The origin of this receptor is an adult in good health and CMV-seronegative. CDR3 region: CASSLAGWGGNEQFF. The CDR3 DNA follows: TGTGCCAGCAGCTTGGCCGGGTGGGGTGGAAATGAGCAGTTCTTC. The variable domain in full, completed from reference TRBV5-8 and TRBJ2-1, reads EAGVTQSPTHLIKTRGQQATLRCSPISGHTSVYWYQQALGLGLQFLLWYDEGEERNRGNFPPRFSGRQFPNYSSELNVNALELEDSALYLCASSLAGWGGNEQFFGPGTRLTVL.